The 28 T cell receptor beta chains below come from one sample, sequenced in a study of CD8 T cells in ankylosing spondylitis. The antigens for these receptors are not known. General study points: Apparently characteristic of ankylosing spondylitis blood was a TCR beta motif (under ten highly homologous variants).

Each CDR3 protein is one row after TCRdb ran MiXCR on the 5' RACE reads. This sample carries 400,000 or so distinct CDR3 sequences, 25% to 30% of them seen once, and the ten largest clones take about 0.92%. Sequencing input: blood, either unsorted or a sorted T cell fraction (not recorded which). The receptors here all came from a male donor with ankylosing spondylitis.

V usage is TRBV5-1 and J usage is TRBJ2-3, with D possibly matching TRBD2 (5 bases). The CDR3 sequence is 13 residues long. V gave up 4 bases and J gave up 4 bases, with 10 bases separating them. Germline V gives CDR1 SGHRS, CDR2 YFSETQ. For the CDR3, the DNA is TGCGCCAGCAGCGCTGAGGGTTCAGATACGCAGTATTTT. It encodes CASSAEGSDTQYF.

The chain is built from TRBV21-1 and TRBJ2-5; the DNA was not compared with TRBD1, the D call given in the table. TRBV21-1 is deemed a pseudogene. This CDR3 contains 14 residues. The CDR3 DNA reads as TGTGCCATCTGTGGACAGGGTGGAAGAGAGACCCAGTACTTC. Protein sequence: CAICGQGGRETQYF.

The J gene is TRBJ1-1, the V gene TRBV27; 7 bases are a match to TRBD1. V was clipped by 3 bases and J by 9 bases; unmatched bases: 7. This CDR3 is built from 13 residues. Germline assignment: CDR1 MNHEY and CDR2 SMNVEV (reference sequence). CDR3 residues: CASSFTADRQAFF. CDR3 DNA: TGTGCCAGCAGTTTCACCGCGGACAGGCAAGCTTTCTTT.

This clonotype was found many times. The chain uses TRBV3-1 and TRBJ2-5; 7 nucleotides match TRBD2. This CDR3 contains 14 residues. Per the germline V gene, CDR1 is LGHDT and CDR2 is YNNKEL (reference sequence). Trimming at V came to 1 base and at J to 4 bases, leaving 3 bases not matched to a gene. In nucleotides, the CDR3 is TGTGCCAGCAGCCAAGGACTAGCAACAGAGACCCAGTACTTC. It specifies CASSQGLATETQYF.

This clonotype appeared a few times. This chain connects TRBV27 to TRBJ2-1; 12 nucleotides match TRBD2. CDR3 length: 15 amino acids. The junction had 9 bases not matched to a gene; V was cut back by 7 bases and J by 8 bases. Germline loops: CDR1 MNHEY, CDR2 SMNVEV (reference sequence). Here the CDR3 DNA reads TGTGCCAGCACCCCTAGACTAGCGGGAGTCGATGAGCAGTTCTTC. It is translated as CASTPRLAGVDEQFF.

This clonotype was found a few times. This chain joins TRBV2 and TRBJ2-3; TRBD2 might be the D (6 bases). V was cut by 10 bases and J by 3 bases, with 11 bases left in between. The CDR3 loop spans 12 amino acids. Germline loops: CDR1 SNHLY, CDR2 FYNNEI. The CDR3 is CATRRGTDTQYF. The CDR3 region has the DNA TGTGCCACCCGTCGGGGGACAGATACGCAGTATTTT. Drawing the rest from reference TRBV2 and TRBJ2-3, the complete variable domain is EPEVTQTPSHQVTQMGQEVILRCVPISNHLYFYWYRQILGQKVEFLVSFYNNEISEKSEIFDDQFSVERPDGSNFTLKIRSTKLEDSAMYFCATRRGTDTQYFGPGTRLTVL.

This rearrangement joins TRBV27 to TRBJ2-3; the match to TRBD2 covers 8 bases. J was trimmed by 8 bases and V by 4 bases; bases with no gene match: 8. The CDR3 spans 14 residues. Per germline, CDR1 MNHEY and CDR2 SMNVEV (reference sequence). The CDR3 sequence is CASSSLAEKGTQYF. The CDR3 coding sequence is TGTGCCAGCAGTTCACTAGCGGAAAAGGGTACGCAGTATTTT.

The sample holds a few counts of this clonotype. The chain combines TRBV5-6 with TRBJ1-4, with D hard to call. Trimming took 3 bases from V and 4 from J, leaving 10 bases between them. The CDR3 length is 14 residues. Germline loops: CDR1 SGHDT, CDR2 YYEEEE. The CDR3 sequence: CASSSLFGNEKLFF. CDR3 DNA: TGTGCCAGCAGCTCTCTATTTGGTAATGAAAAACTGTTTTTT.

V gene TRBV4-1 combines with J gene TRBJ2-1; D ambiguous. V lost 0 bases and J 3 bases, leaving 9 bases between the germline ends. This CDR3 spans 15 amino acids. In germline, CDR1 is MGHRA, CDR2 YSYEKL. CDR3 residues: CASSQDIMGYNEQFF. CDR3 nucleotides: TGCGCCAGCAGCCAAGACATAATGGGCTACAATGAGCAGTTCTTC.

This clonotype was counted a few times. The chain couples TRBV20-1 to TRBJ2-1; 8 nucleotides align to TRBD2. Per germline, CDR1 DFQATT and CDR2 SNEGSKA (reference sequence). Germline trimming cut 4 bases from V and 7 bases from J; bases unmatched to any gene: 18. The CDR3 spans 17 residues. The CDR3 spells CSATTSESPTGWNEQFF. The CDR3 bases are TGCAGTGCTACGACTAGCGAATCACCAACCGGCTGGAATGAGCAGTTCTTC.

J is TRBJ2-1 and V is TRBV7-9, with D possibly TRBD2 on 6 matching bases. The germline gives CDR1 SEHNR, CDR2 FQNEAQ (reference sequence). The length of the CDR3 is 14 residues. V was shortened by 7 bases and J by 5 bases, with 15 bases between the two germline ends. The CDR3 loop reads CASNLDYPHNEQFF. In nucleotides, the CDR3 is TGTGCCAGCAACTTGGACTATCCCCACAATGAGCAGTTCTTC.

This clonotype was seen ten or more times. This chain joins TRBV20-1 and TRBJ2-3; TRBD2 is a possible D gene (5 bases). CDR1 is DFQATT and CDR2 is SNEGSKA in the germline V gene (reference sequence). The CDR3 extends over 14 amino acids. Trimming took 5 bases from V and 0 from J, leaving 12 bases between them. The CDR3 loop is CSALDGKSTDTQYF. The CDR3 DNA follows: TGCAGTGCTCTAGACGGGAAGAGCACAGATACGCAGTATTTT.

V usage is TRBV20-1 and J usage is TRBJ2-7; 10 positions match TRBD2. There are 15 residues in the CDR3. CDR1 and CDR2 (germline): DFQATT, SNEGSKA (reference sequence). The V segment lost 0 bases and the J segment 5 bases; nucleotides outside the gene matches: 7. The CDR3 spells CSARDPSGRSDEQYV. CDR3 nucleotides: TGCAGTGCTAGAGATCCTAGCGGGAGATCCGACGAGCAGTACGTC.

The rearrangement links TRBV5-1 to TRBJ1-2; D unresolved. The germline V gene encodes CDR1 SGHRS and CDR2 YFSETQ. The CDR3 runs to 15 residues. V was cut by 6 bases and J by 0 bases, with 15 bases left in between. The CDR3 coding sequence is TGCGCCAGCACTCGGTCGGGTACCTCTAACTATGGCTACACCTTC. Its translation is CASTRSGTSNYGYTF. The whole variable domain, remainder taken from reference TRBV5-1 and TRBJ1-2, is KAGVTQTPRYLIKTRGQQVTLSCSPISGHRSVSWYQQTPGQGLQFLFEYFSETQRNKGNFPGRFSGRQFSNSRSEMNVSTLELGDSALYLCASTRSGTSNYGYTFGSGTRLTVV.

The CDR3 DNA reads TGTGCCAGTACCAAAGGTGCAGGAATTAATGAAAAACTGTTTTTT. Translation gives CASTKGAGINEKLFF. This sequence joins TRBV19 and TRBJ1-4; D remains ambiguous. Germline assignment: CDR1 LNHDA and CDR2 SQIVND (reference sequence). The CDR3 covers 15 residues. The V end lost 7 bases, the J end lost 4 bases, and 16 bases lay between the germline ends.

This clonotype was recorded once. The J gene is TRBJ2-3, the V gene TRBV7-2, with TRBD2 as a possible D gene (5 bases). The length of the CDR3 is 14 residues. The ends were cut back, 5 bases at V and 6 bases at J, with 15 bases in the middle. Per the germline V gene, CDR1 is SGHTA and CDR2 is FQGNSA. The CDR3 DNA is TGTGCCAGCAGCAAAGGCGGGTCGAGGGATACGCAGTATTTT. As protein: CASSKGGSRDTQYF.

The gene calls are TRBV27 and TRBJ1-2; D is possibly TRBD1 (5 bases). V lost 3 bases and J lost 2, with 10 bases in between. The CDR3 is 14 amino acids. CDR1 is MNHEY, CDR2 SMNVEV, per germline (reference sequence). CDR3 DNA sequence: TGTGCCAGCAGTTTTGCAGGGACGAACTATGGCTACACCTTC. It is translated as CASSFAGTNYGYTF.

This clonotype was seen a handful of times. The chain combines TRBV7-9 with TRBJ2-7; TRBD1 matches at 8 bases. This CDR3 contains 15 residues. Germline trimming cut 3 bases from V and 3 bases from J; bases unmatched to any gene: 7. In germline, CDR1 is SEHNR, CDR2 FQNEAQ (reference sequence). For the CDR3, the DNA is TGTGCCAGCAGCTTTACAGGGGGTCGAGGCTACGAGCAGTACTTC. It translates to CASSFTGGRGYEQYF.

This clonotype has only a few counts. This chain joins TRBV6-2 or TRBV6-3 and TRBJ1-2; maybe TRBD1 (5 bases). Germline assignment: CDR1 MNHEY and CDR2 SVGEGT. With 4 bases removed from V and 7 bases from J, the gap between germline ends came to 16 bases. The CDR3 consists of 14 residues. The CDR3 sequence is CASSLLTGVGGYTF. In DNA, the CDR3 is TGTGCCAGCAGTTTATTAACAGGTGTCGGTGGCTACACCTTC.

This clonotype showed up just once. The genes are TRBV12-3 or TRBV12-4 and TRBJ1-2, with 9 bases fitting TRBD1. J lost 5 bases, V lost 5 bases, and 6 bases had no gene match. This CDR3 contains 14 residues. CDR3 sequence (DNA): TGTGCCAGCAGTCTACAGGGGGCCTTGTATGGCTACACCTTC. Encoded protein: CASSLQGALYGYTF.

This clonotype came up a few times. CDR3 sequence: CASSLREYEQYV. In DNA, the CDR3 is TGTGCCAGCAGCCTACGGGAGTACGAGCAGTACGTC. This rearrangement joins TRBV7-2 to TRBJ2-7; D possibly corresponds to TRBD2 (6 bases). The CDR3 runs 12 residues. The V and J ends lost 5 bases and 4 bases respectively, with 9 bases between them. Germline CDR1 reads SGHTA; CDR2 reads FQGNSA.

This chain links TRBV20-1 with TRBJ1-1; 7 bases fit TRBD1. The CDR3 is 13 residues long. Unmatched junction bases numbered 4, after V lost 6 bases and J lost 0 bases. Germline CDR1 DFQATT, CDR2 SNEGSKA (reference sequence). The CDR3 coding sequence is TGCAGTGCGCAGGGGGGGGTGAACACTGAAGCTTTCTTT. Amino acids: CSAQGGVNTEAFF.

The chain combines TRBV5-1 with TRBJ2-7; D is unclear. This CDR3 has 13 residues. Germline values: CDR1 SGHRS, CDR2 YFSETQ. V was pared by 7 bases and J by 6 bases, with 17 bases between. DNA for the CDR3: TGCGCCAGCGGGCGGCTAGAATCGGGCGAGCAGTACTTC. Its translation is CASGRLESGEQYF.

In DNA, the CDR3 is TGCGCCAGTACAATCGAACCGGGACAGGGGGTGAATGAGCAGTTCTTC. It specifies CASTIEPGQGVNEQFF. This chain joins TRBV5-1 and TRBJ2-1; 11 positions match TRBD1. J gave up 7 bases and V 8 bases, and 14 bases lay outside the gene matches. CDR1 and CDR2 (germline): SGHRS, YFSETQ. This CDR3 comprises 16 residues.

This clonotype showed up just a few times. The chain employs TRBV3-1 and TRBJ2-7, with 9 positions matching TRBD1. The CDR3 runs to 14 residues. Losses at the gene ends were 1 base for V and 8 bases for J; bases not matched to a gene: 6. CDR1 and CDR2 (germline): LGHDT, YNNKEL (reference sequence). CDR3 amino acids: CASSQAPQGAKQYF. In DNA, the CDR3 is TGTGCCAGCAGCCAAGCCCCACAGGGGGCGAAGCAGTACTTC.

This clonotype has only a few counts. CDR3 residues: CASSLGGRWTGELFF. The DNA for the CDR3 is TGCGCCAGCAGCTTGGGCGGGAGATGGACCGGGGAGCTGTTTTTT. This chain uses TRBV5-1 with TRBJ2-2; 7 nucleotides match TRBD2. The CDR3 extends over 15 amino acids. Germline V gene sequence: CDR1 SGHRS, CDR2 YFSETQ. V shed 0 bases and J 5 bases; nucleotides not matched to a gene: 4.

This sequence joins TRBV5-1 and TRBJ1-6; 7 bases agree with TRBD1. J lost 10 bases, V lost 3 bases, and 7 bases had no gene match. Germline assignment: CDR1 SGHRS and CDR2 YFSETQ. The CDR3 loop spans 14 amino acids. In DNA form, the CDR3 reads TGCGCCAGCAGCTCTTCAGGGGGGCGCTCACCCCTCCACTTT. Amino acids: CASSSSGGRSPLHF. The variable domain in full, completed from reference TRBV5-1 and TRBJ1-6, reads KAGVTQTPRYLIKTRGQQVTLSCSPISGHRSVSWYQQTPGQGLQFLFEYFSETQRNKGNFPGRFSGRQFSNSRSEMNVSTLELGDSALYLCASSSSGGRSPLHFGNGTRLTVT.

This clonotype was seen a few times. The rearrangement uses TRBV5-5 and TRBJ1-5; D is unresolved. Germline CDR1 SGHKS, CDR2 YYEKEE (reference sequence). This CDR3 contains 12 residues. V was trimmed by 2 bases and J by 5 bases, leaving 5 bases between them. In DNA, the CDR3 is TGTGCCAGCAGCTTCCCGTATCAGCCCCAGCATTTT. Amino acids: CASSFPYQPQHF.